These T cell receptor beta chains were read from a single sample in a study of metastatic and nonmetastatic thyroid tumors. TCRdb re-called the PCR reads via MiXCR. The sample has some 38,000 clones; around 20% are singletons. The sequenced sample consisted of blood. The receptors come from a female donor with papillary thyroid cancer or a benign thyroid nodule (not recorded which). Some clones in this sample may be carry-over from other donors' samples. The CDR3 runs from the conserved cysteine through the conserved F or W. The D gene is left open where the match is weak. Some rows have no size entry. The others give once, few or many, or a class for an expanded clone.

V gene: TRBV16
D gene: TRBD1
J gene: TRBJ2-3
CDR3 length: 16
clone size: many
CDR3 DNA: TGTGCCAGCAGCCAAGGTCCCGGGACAGGGATGGATACGCAGTATTTT
CDR3 protein: CASSQGPGTGMDTQYF

V gene: TRBV13
D gene: .
J gene: TRBJ2-7
CDR3 length: 13
clone size: many
CDR3 DNA: TGTGCCAGCAGCTTAGGGATTTCCTACGAGCAGTACTTC
CDR3 protein: CASSLGISYEQYF

V gene: TRBV30
D gene: .
J gene: TRBJ1-3
CDR3 length: 11
clone size: many
CDR3 DNA: TGTGCCGTCGGCCCTGGAAACACCATATATTTT
CDR3 protein: CAVGPGNTIYF

V gene: TRBV28
D gene: TRBD1
J gene: TRBJ2-1
CDR3 length: 13
clone size: many
CDR3 DNA: TGTGCCAGCAGGCAGACAGGGGGCAATGAGCAGTTCTTC
CDR3 protein: CASRQTGGNEQFF

V gene: TRBV20-1
D gene: .
J gene: TRBJ2-3
CDR3 length: 15
clone size: many
CDR3 DNA: TGCAGTGCTAGCGGGACTGCCTCTAGCACAGATACGCAGTATTTT
CDR3 protein: CSASGTASSTDTQYF

V gene: TRBV7-9
D gene: TRBD2
J gene: TRBJ2-1
CDR3 length: 16
clone size: many
CDR3 DNA: TGTGCCAGCAGCATAACCATGGGACTAGCGGGAGATGAGCAGTTCTTC
CDR3 protein: CASSITMGLAGDEQFF

V gene: TRBV5-1
D gene: .
J gene: TRBJ1-1
CDR3 length: 15
clone size: .
CDR3 DNA: TGCGCCAGCAGCTTGGAGCAAACAGGGTACACTGAAGCTTTCTTT
CDR3 protein: CASSLEQTGYTEAFF

V gene: TRBV30
D gene: .
J gene: TRBJ1-3
CDR3 length: 12
clone size: .
CDR3 DNA: TGTGCCTGGAGTCATCCTGGAAACACCATATATTTT
CDR3 protein: CAWSHPGNTIYF

V gene: TRBV18
D gene: .
J gene: TRBJ2-7
CDR3 length: 16
clone size: .
CDR3 DNA: TGTGCCAGCTCACAACTACCGGGACCGGGTAACTACGAGCAGTACTTC
CDR3 protein: CASSQLPGPGNYEQYF

V gene: TRBV20-1
D gene: TRBD2
J gene: TRBJ2-5
CDR3 length: 17
clone size: many
CDR3 DNA: TGCAGTGCTAGAGATCTCGACGAGCGGGAGAGTTGGGAGACCCAGTACTTC
CDR3 protein: CSARDLDERESWETQYF

V gene: TRBV5-1
D gene: TRBD1
J gene: TRBJ2-1
CDR3 length: 16
clone size: few
CDR3 DNA: TGCGCCAGCAGCTTGGAACAGGGGGCTCGGGCCAATGAGCAGTTCTTC
CDR3 protein: CASSLEQGARANEQFF

V gene: TRBV19
D gene: .
J gene: TRBJ1-3
CDR3 length: 13
clone size: .
CDR3 DNA: TGTGCCACCAGCGGGTCGGTTGGAAACACCATATATTTT
CDR3 protein: CATSGSVGNTIYF

V gene: TRBV20-1
D gene: TRBD2
J gene: TRBJ2-7
CDR3 length: 13
clone size: .
CDR3 DNA: TGCAGTGCTCTGGGGCGGGGGGCCTACGAGCAGTACTTC
CDR3 protein: CSALGRGAYEQYF

V gene: TRBV10-3
D gene: .
J gene: TRBJ2-7
CDR3 length: 16
clone size: .
CDR3 DNA: TGTGCCATCAGTGAGTTGTGGGACTCCTCCTCCTACGAGCAGTACTTC
CDR3 protein: CAISELWDSSSYEQYF

V gene: TRBV20-1
D gene: .
J gene: TRBJ2-7
CDR3 length: 13
clone size: many
CDR3 DNA: TGCAGTGCTAGATCAAGTAGAGGGCCCGAGCAGTACTTC
CDR3 protein: CSARSSRGPEQYF

V gene: TRBV7-3
D gene: .
J gene: TRBJ1-1
CDR3 length: 13
clone size: many
CDR3 DNA: TGTGCCAGCAGCTTAAGTCAGGGCTCTGAAGCTTTCTTT
CDR3 protein: CASSLSQGSEAFF

V gene: TRBV4-2
D gene: .
J gene: TRBJ2-3
CDR3 length: 16
clone size: .
CDR3 DNA: TGTGCCAGTAGCAGGCGAGGGAGTAGCGCTGGAGATACGCAGTATTTT
CDR3 protein: CASSRRGSSAGDTQYF

V gene: TRBV28
D gene: TRBD1
J gene: TRBJ2-5
CDR3 length: 16
clone size: few
CDR3 DNA: TGTGCCAGCAGTTTATGGGGAAGGGGGCGAGGTGAGACCCAGTACTTC
CDR3 protein: CASSLWGRGRGETQYF

V gene: TRBV7-3
D gene: TRBD1
J gene: TRBJ2-3
CDR3 length: 15
clone size: few
CDR3 DNA: TGTGCCAGCAGCTATCGACAGGGGCGGGCAGATACGCAGTATTTT
CDR3 protein: CASSYRQGRADTQYF

V gene: TRBV19
D gene: .
J gene: TRBJ1-1
CDR3 length: 19
clone size: many
CDR3 DNA: TGTGCCAGTAGTACAGATACCGGGACATCTATAAAGGGGAACACTGAAGCTTTCTTT
CDR3 protein: CASSTDTGTSIKGNTEAFF

V gene: TRBV6-2/TRBV6-3
D gene: .
J gene: TRBJ2-1
CDR3 length: 11
clone size: .
CDR3 DNA: TGTGCCCCCCCGCGGGACAATGAGCAGTTCTTC
CDR3 protein: CAPPRDNEQFF

V gene: TRBV5-1
D gene: .
J gene: TRBJ1-1
CDR3 length: 13
clone size: many
CDR3 DNA: TGCGCCAGCAGTCTATTATCGGACACTGAAGCTTTCTTT
CDR3 protein: CASSLLSDTEAFF

V gene: TRBV28
D gene: TRBD1
J gene: TRBJ1-5
CDR3 length: 14
clone size: few
CDR3 DNA: TGTGCCAGAACCTTAGCGAGGGGGCATCAGCCCAAGCATTTT
CDR3 protein: CARTLARGHQPKHF

V gene: TRBV12-3/TRBV12-4
D gene: .
J gene: TRBJ1-2
CDR3 length: 14
clone size: many
CDR3 DNA: TGTGCCAGCACCTCAGACTCGAGCCTGGGTACCTACACCTTC
CDR3 protein: CASTSDSSLGTYTF

V gene: TRBV5-1
D gene: TRBD2
J gene: TRBJ2-3
CDR3 length: 13
clone size: many
CDR3 DNA: TGCGCCAGCATGCGGGAGGGGACAGATACGCAGTATTTT
CDR3 protein: CASMREGTDTQYF

V gene: TRBV11-3
D gene: .
J gene: TRBJ1-2
CDR3 length: 12
clone size: many
CDR3 DNA: TGTGCCAGCAGCTTAGGTCCCTATGGCTACACCTTC
CDR3 protein: CASSLGPYGYTF

V gene: TRBV29-1
D gene: TRBD2
J gene: TRBJ2-5
CDR3 length: 14
clone size: many
CDR3 DNA: TGCAGCTTTAGCGGGAGGGGGTACCAAGAGACCCAGTACTTC
CDR3 protein: CSFSGRGYQETQYF

V gene: TRBV20-1
D gene: TRBD1
J gene: TRBJ1-2
CDR3 length: 16
clone size: .
CDR3 DNA: TGCAGTGCTAAAAACAGGGGGAGCCTGCTGGAGGATGGCTACACCTTC
CDR3 protein: CSAKNRGSLLEDGYTF

V gene: TRBV12-3/TRBV12-4
D gene: .
J gene: TRBJ2-3
CDR3 length: 14
clone size: medium-sized
CDR3 DNA: TGTGCCAGCAGTGGACAATTAGATGCAGATACGCAGTATTTT
CDR3 protein: CASSGQLDADTQYF

V gene: TRBV28
D gene: TRBD2
J gene: TRBJ2-7
CDR3 length: 15
clone size: .
CDR3 DNA: TGTGCCAGCGCTTCCCGGCTAGCGGGAGGCTACGAGCAGTACTTC
CDR3 protein: CASASRLAGGYEQYF

V gene: TRBV6-2/TRBV6-3
D gene: TRBD2
J gene: TRBJ2-7
CDR3 length: 16
clone size: few
CDR3 DNA: TGTGCCAGCAGTTACCCCTGGGGGAGGGGCTCCTACGAGCAGTACTTC
CDR3 protein: CASSYPWGRGSYEQYF

V gene: TRBV7-9
D gene: .
J gene: TRBJ1-2
CDR3 length: 14
clone size: few
CDR3 DNA: TGTGCCAGCAGCTACAACCCGGACAGCTATGGCTACACCTTC
CDR3 protein: CASSYNPDSYGYTF

V gene: TRBV5-1
D gene: .
J gene: TRBJ2-1
CDR3 length: 17
clone size: few
CDR3 DNA: TGCGCCAGCAGCTTGTGCGCCTGGGCAGGGAGCTACAATGAGCAGTTCTTC
CDR3 protein: CASSLCAWAGSYNEQFF

V gene: TRBV28
D gene: .
J gene: TRBJ1-5
CDR3 length: 12
clone size: .
CDR3 DNA: TGTGCCAGCAGTTTATTGCCCGGGCCCCAGCATTTT
CDR3 protein: CASSLLPGPQHF

V gene: TRBV12-3/TRBV12-4
D gene: TRBD2
J gene: TRBJ2-1
CDR3 length: 14
clone size: many
CDR3 DNA: TGTGCCAGCAGTTTCCCGGGACTACAGAATGAGCAGTTCTTC
CDR3 protein: CASSFPGLQNEQFF

V gene: TRBV20-1
D gene: .
J gene: TRBJ2-7
CDR3 length: 13
clone size: .
CDR3 DNA: TGCAGTGCTAGAGATCCCTCGGCCCTTACTCAGTACTTC
CDR3 protein: CSARDPSALTQYF

V gene: TRBV29-1
D gene: .
J gene: TRBJ2-3
CDR3 length: 13
clone size: many
CDR3 DNA: TGCAGCGTTGACAGGGGAAGGGGAGATACGCAGTATTTT
CDR3 protein: CSVDRGRGDTQYF

V gene: TRBV7-6
D gene: .
J gene: TRBJ1-1
CDR3 length: 12
clone size: many
CDR3 DNA: TGTGCCAGCAGCTCAGGAAGTACTGAAGCTTTCTTT
CDR3 protein: CASSSGSTEAFF

V gene: TRBV28
D gene: .
J gene: TRBJ2-3
CDR3 length: 16
clone size: .
CDR3 DNA: TGTGCCAGCAGTCCCTTGTCATTCCCGACCTCAGATACGCAGTATTTT
CDR3 protein: CASSPLSFPTSDTQYF

V gene: TRBV20-1
D gene: .
J gene: TRBJ2-6
CDR3 length: 17
clone size: .
CDR3 DNA: TGCAGTGCTTCCCCACCCGCGCGAGGGTCCGGGGCCAACGTCCTGACTTTC
CDR3 protein: CSASPPARGSGANVLTF

V gene: TRBV11-3
D gene: .
J gene: TRBJ2-7
CDR3 length: 14
clone size: many
CDR3 DNA: TGTGCCAGCAGCCCATGGGGTAAAGACTACGAGCAGTACTTC
CDR3 protein: CASSPWGKDYEQYF

V gene: TRBV5-1
D gene: TRBD2
J gene: TRBJ2-2
CDR3 length: 13
clone size: .
CDR3 DNA: TGCGCCAGCAGTATGACTAGCGGCGGGGAGCTGTTTTTT
CDR3 protein: CASSMTSGGELFF

V gene: TRBV19
D gene: TRBD2
J gene: TRBJ2-7
CDR3 length: 15
clone size: few
CDR3 DNA: TGTGCCAGTAGTACCGTACTAGCGGTTCAATACGAGCAGTACTTC
CDR3 protein: CASSTVLAVQYEQYF

V gene: TRBV6-5
D gene: .
J gene: TRBJ1-2
CDR3 length: 15
clone size: few
CDR3 DNA: TGTGCCAGCAGTTACTCGATACAGGTGTCTGGTGGCTACACCTTC
CDR3 protein: CASSYSIQVSGGYTF

V gene: TRBV15
D gene: .
J gene: TRBJ2-3
CDR3 length: 14
clone size: many
CDR3 DNA: TGTGCCACCAGCAGAGATGGGAGCACAGATACGCAGTATTTT
CDR3 protein: CATSRDGSTDTQYF

V gene: TRBV24-1
D gene: .
J gene: TRBJ2-5
CDR3 length: 14
clone size: many
CDR3 DNA: TGTGCCACCAGTGACCCCTTGAAGGGGGAGACCCAGTACTTC
CDR3 protein: CATSDPLKGETQYF

V gene: TRBV20-1
D gene: TRBD1
J gene: TRBJ1-2
CDR3 length: 14
clone size: many
CDR3 DNA: TGCAGTGCTAGAGATGAGGGGGCTAGGGATGGCTACACCTTC
CDR3 protein: CSARDEGARDGYTF

V gene: TRBV27
D gene: .
J gene: TRBJ2-7
CDR3 length: 13
clone size: medium-sized
CDR3 DNA: TGTGCCAGCAGTTCCGGGAACTCCTACGAGCAGTACTTC
CDR3 protein: CASSSGNSYEQYF

V gene: TRBV5-1
D gene: TRBD2
J gene: TRBJ2-5
CDR3 length: 16
clone size: many
CDR3 DNA: TGCGCCAGCAGCTTCGGGACTAGCGGGAGATGGGAGACCCAGTACTTC
CDR3 protein: CASSFGTSGRWETQYF

V gene: TRBV4-1
D gene: TRBD1
J gene: TRBJ1-1
CDR3 length: 16
clone size: many
CDR3 DNA: TGCGCCAGCAGCCAAGGGGGGACAGGGCTGAACACTGAAGCTTTCTTT
CDR3 protein: CASSQGGTGLNTEAFF

V gene: TRBV20-1
D gene: .
J gene: TRBJ1-5
CDR3 length: 15
clone size: .
CDR3 DNA: TGCAGTGCTTACACGAAACATGGAGGCAATCATCCCCAGCATTTT
CDR3 protein: CSAYTKHGGNHPQHF

V gene: TRBV6-1
D gene: TRBD1
J gene: TRBJ2-7
CDR3 length: 15
clone size: medium-sized
CDR3 DNA: TGTGCCAGCAGTGAAGAGGGGACAGGGGGCTACGAGCAGTACTTC
CDR3 protein: CASSEEGTGGYEQYF

V gene: TRBV20-1
D gene: .
J gene: TRBJ2-1
CDR3 length: 13
clone size: many
CDR3 DNA: TGCAGTGCTAGCCCCGAACTCTACAATGAGCAGTTCTTC
CDR3 protein: CSASPELYNEQFF